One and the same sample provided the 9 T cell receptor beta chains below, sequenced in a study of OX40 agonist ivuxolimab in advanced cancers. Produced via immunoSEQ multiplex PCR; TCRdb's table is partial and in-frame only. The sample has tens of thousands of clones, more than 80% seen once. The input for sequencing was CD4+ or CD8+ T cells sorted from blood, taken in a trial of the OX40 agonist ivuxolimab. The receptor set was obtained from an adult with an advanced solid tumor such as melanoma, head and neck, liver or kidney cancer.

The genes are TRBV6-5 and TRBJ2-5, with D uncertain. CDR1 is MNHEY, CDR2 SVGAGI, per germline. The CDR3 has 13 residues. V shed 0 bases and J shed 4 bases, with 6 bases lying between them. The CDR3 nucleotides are TGTGCCAGCAGTTACTCGATTGTAGAGACCCAGTACTTC. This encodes CASSYSIVETQYF.

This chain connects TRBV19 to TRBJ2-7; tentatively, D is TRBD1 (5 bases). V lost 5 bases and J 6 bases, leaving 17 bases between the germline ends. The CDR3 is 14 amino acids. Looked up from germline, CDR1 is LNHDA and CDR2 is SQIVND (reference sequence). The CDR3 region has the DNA TGTGCCAGTAGTCCCCTGACAGTGGGTGGCGAGCAGTACTTC. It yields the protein CASSPLTVGGEQYF.

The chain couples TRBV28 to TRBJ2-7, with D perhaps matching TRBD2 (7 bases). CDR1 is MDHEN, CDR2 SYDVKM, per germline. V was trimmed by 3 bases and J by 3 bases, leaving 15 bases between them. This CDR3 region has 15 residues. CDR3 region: CASSFGGGINYEQYF. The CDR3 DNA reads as TGTGCCAGCAGTTTTGGGGGGGGCATTAACTACGAGCAGTACTTC.

The CDR3 DNA reads as TGTGCCAGCAGCTTAGAAGGGGGTCTGGAGGACATTCAGTACTTC. It yields the protein CASSLEGGLEDIQYF. The chain is built from TRBV7-9 and TRBJ2-4; tentative D call: TRBD1 (6 bases). The CDR3 is 15 amino acids. V was trimmed by 1 base and J by 8 bases, leaving 15 bases between them. Germline assignment: CDR1 SEHNR and CDR2 FQNEAQ (reference sequence).

CDR3 sequence (DNA): TGTGCCAGCAGCCCACTCCGCGGGGGCGGGGCCAACGTCCTGACTTTC. This encodes CASSPLRGGGANVLTF. The chain carries TRBV28 and TRBJ2-6; weak D call: TRBD2 (7 bases). Germline CDR1 and CDR2: MDHEN and SYDVKM. The CDR3 spans 16 residues. Trimming removed 6 bases from V and 4 bases from J, with 16 bases in between.

The CDR3 DNA sequence: TGTGCCAGCAGAGTCGGGACTAGCGGGAATCCCTACAATGAGCAGTTCTTC. Residues: CASRVGTSGNPYNEQFF. The genes are TRBV7-9 and TRBJ2-1; 13 bases agree with TRBD2. V was clipped by 6 bases and J by 2 bases; unmatched bases: 7. The V gene's germline CDR1 is SEHNR and CDR2 FQNEAQ (reference sequence). This CDR3 is 17 amino acids long.

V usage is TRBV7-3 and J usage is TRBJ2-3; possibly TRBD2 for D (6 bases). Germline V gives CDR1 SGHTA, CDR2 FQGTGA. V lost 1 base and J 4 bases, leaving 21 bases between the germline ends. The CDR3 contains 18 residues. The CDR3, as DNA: TGTGCCAGCAGCTTAAGAAGCCCGGGGTTGGGAGGCGCAGATACGCAGTATTTT. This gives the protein CASSLRSPGLGGADTQYF.

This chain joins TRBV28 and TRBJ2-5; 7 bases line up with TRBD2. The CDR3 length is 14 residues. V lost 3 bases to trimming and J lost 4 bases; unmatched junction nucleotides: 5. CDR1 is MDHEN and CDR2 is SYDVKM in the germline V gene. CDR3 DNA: TGTGCCAGCAGTTTGGGATTAGCGGGAGAGACCCAGTACTTC. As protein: CASSLGLAGETQYF.

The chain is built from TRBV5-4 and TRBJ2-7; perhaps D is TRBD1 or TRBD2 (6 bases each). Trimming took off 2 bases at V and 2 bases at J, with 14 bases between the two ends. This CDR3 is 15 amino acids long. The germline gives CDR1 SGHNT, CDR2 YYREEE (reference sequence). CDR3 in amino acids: CASSFGGLVTYEQYF. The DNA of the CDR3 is TGTGCCAGCAGCTTCGGGGGCTTGGTAACCTACGAGCAGTACTTC.